This T cell receptor (beta chain) stems from a study of cytomegalovirus exposure and HLA in healthy donors. Researchers ran the PCR with 60 Vbeta and 13 Jbeta primers. Here immunoSEQ multiplex PCR was the method, and the copy in TCRdb shows in-frame clones only, minus some. The table lists about 120,000 clones, around 65% of them singletons. This TCR was recovered from a man aged 18 to 30 in good health and CMV-seronegative. What was sequenced was PBMCs.

The CDR3 region has the DNA TGCGCCAGCAGCTTATATTACAGGGGGGAAGAGACCCAGTACTTC. This encodes CASSLYYRGEETQYF. The chain uses TRBV5-1 and TRBJ2-5, with 8 nucleotides matching TRBD1. In germline, CDR1 is SGHRS, CDR2 YFSETQ. CDR3 length: 15 residues. J was trimmed by 3 bases and V by 2 bases; bases with no gene match: 6.